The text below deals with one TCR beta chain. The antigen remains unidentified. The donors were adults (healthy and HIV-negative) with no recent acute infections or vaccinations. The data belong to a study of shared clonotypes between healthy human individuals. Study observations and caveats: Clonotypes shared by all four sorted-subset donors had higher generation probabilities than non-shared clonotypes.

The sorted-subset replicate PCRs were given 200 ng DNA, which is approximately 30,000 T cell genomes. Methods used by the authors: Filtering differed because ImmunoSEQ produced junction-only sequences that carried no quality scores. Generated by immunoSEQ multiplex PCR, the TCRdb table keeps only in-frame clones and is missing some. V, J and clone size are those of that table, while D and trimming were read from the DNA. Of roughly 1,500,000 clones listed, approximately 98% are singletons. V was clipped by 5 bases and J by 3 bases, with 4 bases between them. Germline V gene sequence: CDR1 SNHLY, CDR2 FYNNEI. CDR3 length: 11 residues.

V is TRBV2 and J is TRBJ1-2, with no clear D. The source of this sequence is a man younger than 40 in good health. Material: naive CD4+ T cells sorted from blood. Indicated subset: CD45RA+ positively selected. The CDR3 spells CASSLDYGYTF. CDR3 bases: TGTGCCAGCAGTCTGGACTATGGCTACACCTTC.